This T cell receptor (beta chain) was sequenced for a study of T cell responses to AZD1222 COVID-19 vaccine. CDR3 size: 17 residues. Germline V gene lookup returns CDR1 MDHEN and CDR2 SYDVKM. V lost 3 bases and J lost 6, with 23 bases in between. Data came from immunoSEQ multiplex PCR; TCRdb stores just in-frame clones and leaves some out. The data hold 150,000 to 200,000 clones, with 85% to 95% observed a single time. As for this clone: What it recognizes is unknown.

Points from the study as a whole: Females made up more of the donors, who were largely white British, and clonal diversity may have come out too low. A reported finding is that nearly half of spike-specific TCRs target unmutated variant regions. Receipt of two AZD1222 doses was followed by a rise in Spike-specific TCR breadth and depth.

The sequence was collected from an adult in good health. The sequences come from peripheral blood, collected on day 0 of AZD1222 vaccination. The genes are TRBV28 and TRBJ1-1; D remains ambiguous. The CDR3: CASSLVRARVVGPEAFF. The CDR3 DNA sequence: TGTGCCAGCAGTTTGGTCCGGGCCAGAGTGGTGGGTCCTGAAGCTTTCTTT.